Each of the 29 T cell receptor beta chains below was sequenced from the same sample in a study of control samples from healthy donors and cancer patients. Data came from immunoSEQ multiplex PCR; TCRdb stores just in-frame clones and leaves some out. The table shows tens of thousands of clones, with over 75% occurring only once. What was sequenced was blood. The receptors were gathered from a man aged 50-59 years in good health.

The chain uses TRBV3-1 (or the pseudogene TRBV3-2) and TRBJ2-2, with D unclear. The germline CDR1 and CDR2 sequences are LGHDT and YNNKEL (reference sequence). CDR3 length equals 14 residues. Trimming pared 2 bases from V and 2 bases from J, leaving 6 bases between. In nucleotides, the CDR3 is TGTGCCAGCAGCCAATTTCGAAACACCGGGGAGCTGTTTTTT. Its protein is CASSQFRNTGELFF.

This clone was found once. This chain joins TRBV9 and TRBJ1-2; D gene uncertain. Germline V gene sequence: CDR1 SGDLS, CDR2 YYNGEE. Trimming removed 3 bases from V and 10 bases from J, with 4 bases in between. This CDR3 spans 9 amino acids. CDR3 sequence: CASSDVYTF. The CDR3 nucleotides are TGTGCCAGCAGCGATGTCTACACCTTC.

This chain uses TRBV5-8 with TRBJ2-2; a weak D match, TRBD1 (5 bases). The CDR3 has 15 amino acids. Germline V gene lookup returns CDR1 SGHTS and CDR2 YDEGEE. Trimming cost V 0 bases and J 6 bases, with 12 bases left between them. The CDR3 sequence is CASSLGQGRPGELFF. The CDR3 bases are TGTGCCAGCAGCTTGGGGCAGGGAAGGCCCGGGGAGCTGTTTTTT.

This clone was detected once. This sequence joins TRBV2 and TRBJ1-6, with D maybe TRBD1 (5 bases). Trimming stripped 10 bases from V and 10 bases from J, with 14 bases between. There are 12 residues in the CDR3. Looked up from germline, CDR1 is SNHLY and CDR2 is FYNNEI. The CDR3 protein is CATGDGISPLHF. CDR3 sequence (DNA): TGTGCCACGGGGGACGGCATATCACCCCTCCACTTT.

This rearrangement joins TRBV20-1 to TRBJ1-2; 8 positions match TRBD1. There are 15 residues in the CDR3. The V and J ends lost 3 bases and 2 bases, in that order; junction bases with no gene match: 8. The V gene's germline CDR1 is DFQATT and CDR2 SNEGSKA (reference sequence). CDR3 nucleotides: TGCAGTGCTAGTAGGGGGACAGGTGTAAACTATGGCTACACCTTC. Amino acids: CSASRGTGVNYGYTF.

As DNA, the CDR3 is TGTGCCAGCAGCCCGGCGGGGGTACTGAGCTCCTATAATTCACCCCTCCACTTT. This gives the protein CASSPAGVLSSYNSPLHF. The chain employs TRBV2 and TRBJ1-6; possibly TRBD1 for D (5 bases). Deletions cut 6 bases from V and 0 bases from J, with 18 bases between. Germline CDR1 is SNHLY and CDR2 is FYNNEI. The CDR3 is made up of 18 amino acids.

The chain couples TRBV5-1 to TRBJ2-1, with TRBD2 identical over 10 bases. J was trimmed by 7 bases and V by 4 bases; bases with no gene match: 8. CDR1 and CDR2 from the germline V gene are SGHRS and YFSETQ. The CDR3 spans 15 residues. CDR3: CASSPLPGLANEQFF. The CDR3, as DNA: TGCGCCAGCAGCCCTCTTCCGGGACTAGCGAATGAGCAGTTCTTC.

This chain links TRBV5-1 with TRBJ1-5; perhaps TRBD1 as D (5 bases). Germline V gene lookup returns CDR1 SGHRS and CDR2 YFSETQ. Trimming removed 0 bases from V and 2 bases from J, with 9 bases in between. This CDR3 is built from 15 residues. This CDR3 is CASSLAGTGNQPQHF. The CDR3 DNA reads TGCGCCAGCAGCTTGGCTGGGACCGGCAATCAGCCCCAGCATTTT.

This chain joins TRBV9 and TRBJ1-2; D possibly corresponds to TRBD1 (5 bases). Trimming left V 0 bases short and J 5 bases short, with 8 bases between. The CDR3 is 13 residues long. Germline values: CDR1 SGDLS, CDR2 YYNGEE. The CDR3 protein is CASSVEQDYGYTF. The CDR3 nucleotides read TGTGCCAGCAGCGTAGAACAGGATTATGGCTACACCTTC.

The chain recombines TRBV19 with TRBJ2-1; possible D gene TRBD1, 6 bases. V lost 6 bases, J lost 6 bases, and 9 bases lay in between. CDR1 is LNHDA and CDR2 is SQIVND in the germline V gene (reference sequence). The CDR3 sequence is 12 residues long. CDR3 nucleotides: TGTGCCAGTAGGTCAGGGGCCAATGAGCAGTTCTTC. This sequence encodes CASRSGANEQFF.

The chain couples TRBV30 to TRBJ2-2, with no clear D. V gave up 6 bases and J gave up 0 bases, with 14 bases separating them. CDR3 length equals 15 residues. Germline lookup yields CDR1 GTSNPN and CDR2 SVGIG (reference sequence). In DNA form, the CDR3 reads TGTGCCTGCCAGCACCGGGTCTCGAACACCGGGGAGCTGTTTTTT. Its protein is CACQHRVSNTGELFF.

The chain uses TRBV30 and TRBJ1-2; 10 bases fit TRBD1. The CDR3 consists of 14 residues. In germline, CDR1 is GTSNPN, CDR2 SVGIG (reference sequence). V lost 3 bases to trimming and J lost 3 bases; unmatched junction nucleotides: 4. The CDR3, as DNA: TGTGCCTGGAGCCCGACAGGGGGCGACTATGGCTACACCTTC. Translation: CAWSPTGGDYGYTF.

The rearrangement uses TRBV24-1 and TRBJ1-1; D perhaps matches TRBD1 (5 bases). CDR1 is KGHDR and CDR2 is SFDVKD in the germline V gene. CDR3 length equals 13 residues. Trimming cost V 3 bases and J 6 bases, with 10 bases left between them. CDR3 in amino acids: CATSDRDSPEAFF. In DNA form, the CDR3 reads TGTGCCACCAGTGATCGGGACTCCCCTGAAGCTTTCTTT.

The J gene is TRBJ2-5, the V gene TRBV6-2 or TRBV6-3; D gene unclear. CDR3 length: 13 amino acids. Looked up from germline, CDR1 is MNHEY and CDR2 is SVGEGT. The ends were cut back, 4 bases at V and 1 base at J, with 7 bases in the middle. The CDR3, as DNA: TGTGCCAGCAGTTCGCAGATCCAAGAGACCCAGTACTTC. The encoded protein is CASSSQIQETQYF.

The rearrangement links TRBV29-1 to TRBJ2-7, with TRBD1 matching 7 bases. Germline lookup yields CDR1 SQVTM and CDR2 ANQGSEA. The length of the CDR3 is 11 residues. V dropped 6 bases and J dropped 7; count of bases not matched to a gene: 6. CDR3 sequence (DNA): TGCAGCGTGAAACAGGGGAGTGAGCAGTACTTC. Translation gives CSVKQGSEQYF.

V and J are TRBV7-8 and TRBJ1-2; 10 bases map to TRBD1. V lost 1 base, J lost 8 bases, and 10 bases stayed unmatched. The CDR3 consists of 16 residues. The germline V gene has CDR1 SGHVS and CDR2 FQNEAQ. The CDR3: CASSLGRQGAGKGYTF. In nucleotides, the CDR3 is TGTGCCAGCAGCTTAGGGAGACAGGGGGCCGGGAAAGGCTACACCTTC.

V and J are TRBV10-3 and TRBJ1-3; TRBD1 matches at 7 bases. The CDR3 has 13 amino acids. Trimming at V came to 11 bases and at J to 3 bases, leaving 7 bases not matched to a gene. Germline lookup yields CDR1 ENHRY and CDR2 SYGVKD. Written as DNA, the CDR3 is TGTGCCTTACAGGGGAAAGGTGGAAACACCATATATTTT. Protein sequence: CALQGKGGNTIYF.

The chain couples TRBV10-3 to TRBJ2-1, with 8 bases that match TRBD2. Germline V gene lookup returns CDR1 ENHRY and CDR2 SYGVKD. The CDR3 sequence is 14 residues long. The junction had 10 bases not matched to a gene; V was cut back by 10 bases and J by 5 bases. The CDR3, as DNA: TGTGCCACTAATAGCGGGGCCGGCGACAATGAGCAGTTCTTC. This gives the protein CATNSGAGDNEQFF.

CDR3: CASSVGQNHNSPLHF. The CDR3, as DNA: TGTGCCAGCAGCGTGGGACAGAACCATAATTCACCCCTCCACTTT. The gene calls are TRBV9 and TRBJ1-6, with 7 bases lining up with TRBD1. The J segment lost 5 bases and the V segment lost 2 bases, leaving 4 bases of the junction unmatched. This CDR3 contains 15 residues. CDR1 is SGDLS and CDR2 is YYNGEE in the germline V gene.

The chain combines TRBV6-2 or TRBV6-3 with TRBJ1-2; TRBD1 is a possible D gene (6 bases). V was trimmed by 5 bases and J by 8 bases, leaving 30 bases between them. CDR3 length: 18 residues. Germline V gene lookup returns CDR1 MNHEY and CDR2 SVGEGT. The CDR3 coding sequence is TGTGCCAGCAGTGCCGGGACATCGGATCCACGTGGGCAATCGGGCTACACCTTC. Protein product: CASSAGTSDPRGQSGYTF.

This chain connects TRBV19 to TRBJ2-7; D tentatively fits TRBD1 or TRBD2 (7 bases each). This CDR3 is built from 15 residues. V lost 3 bases, J lost 2 bases, and 14 bases lay in between. Germline V gene data show CDR1 as LNHDA and CDR2 as SQIVND (reference sequence). The CDR3 sequence: CASSISQGGTYEQYF. CDR3 nucleotides: TGTGCCAGTAGTATCTCGCAGGGGGGGACCTACGAGCAGTACTTC.

This clone showed up just once. The chain recombines TRBV7-2 with TRBJ1-1; no clear D gene. CDR3 size: 14 residues. The germline CDR1 and CDR2 sequences are SGHTA and FQGNSA. V dropped 1 base and J dropped 0 bases, with 6 bases sitting between them. The CDR3 protein is CASSLGYMNTEAFF. The CDR3, as DNA: TGTGCCAGCAGCTTAGGTTATATGAACACTGAAGCTTTCTTT.

V gene TRBV5-4 combines with J gene TRBJ2-1; TRBD1 agrees at 8 bases. Per germline, CDR1 SGHNT and CDR2 YYREEE (reference sequence). The trim removed 0 bases at V and 5 bases at J, leaving 7 bases unmatched. The CDR3 sequence is 16 residues long. The CDR3 DNA is TGTGCCAGCAGCTTGGGCCCGACAGGGGTGAACAATGAGCAGTTCTTC. Translation gives CASSLGPTGVNNEQFF.

This clone showed up just once. This rearrangement joins TRBV5-1 to TRBJ2-3; TRBD1 matches 8 bases. J was trimmed by 5 bases and V by 3 bases; bases with no gene match: 20. This CDR3 contains 19 residues. Germline CDR1 reads SGHRS; CDR2 reads YFSETQ. CDR3 region: CASSSVWAGGEWAGDTQYF. The CDR3 region has the DNA TGCGCCAGCAGCTCCGTCTGGGCAGGGGGCGAATGGGCTGGAGATACGCAGTATTTT.

J is TRBJ2-5 and V is TRBV18; tentative D call: TRBD1 (6 bases). V dropped 6 bases and J dropped 4 bases, with 18 bases sitting between them. Germline-derived CDR1 and CDR2 are KGHSH and LQKENI. The CDR3 covers 15 residues. CDR3 protein: CASSDGTWLSETQYF. CDR3 bases: TGTGCCAGCTCGGACGGGACATGGTTATCAGAGACCCAGTACTTC.

The CDR3 nucleotides are TGTGCCAGCAGATTCGGACAGGGGACGTCACCCCTCCACTTT. It is translated as CASRFGQGTSPLHF. This rearrangement joins TRBV6-5 to TRBJ1-6; 9 bases line up with TRBD1. J gave up 10 bases and V 6 bases, and 7 bases lay outside the gene matches. The CDR3 covers 14 residues. Germline V gene sequence: CDR1 MNHEY, CDR2 SVGAGI.

CDR3 protein: CASRIRDSSYEQYF. CDR3 sequence (DNA): TGTGCCAGCAGGATCCGGGACAGCTCCTACGAGCAGTACTTC. The rearrangement joins TRBV6-5 to TRBJ2-7; TRBD1 aligns across 7 bases. The CDR3 has 14 residues. Germline V gene data show CDR1 as MNHEY and CDR2 as SVGAGI. With V trimmed by 6 bases and J by 0 bases, 5 bases remained unmatched.

V gene TRBV21-1 combines with J gene TRBJ2-1. TRBV21-1 is classified as a pseudogene. The CDR3 runs 18 residues. CDR3 amino acids: CASSKALCSGSSYNEQFF. In DNA, the CDR3 is TGTGCCAGCAGCAAAGCGCTTTGTTCAGGGAGTTCCTACAATGAGCAGTTCTTC.

The chain carries TRBV7-9 and TRBJ2-7; a possible D gene is TRBD1 (7 bases). V was pared by 0 bases and J by 1 base, with 16 bases between. The germline V gene has CDR1 SEHNR and CDR2 FQNEAQ (reference sequence). This CDR3 is 17 amino acids long. CDR3 bases: TGTGCCAGCAGCTTAGCGCTGGCCCCAGGGGGGTCCTACGAGCAGTACTTC. Its protein product is CASSLALAPGGSYEQYF.